This T cell receptor (beta chain) was profiled in a study of blood T cell repertoires in COVID-19. Only one count was recorded for this clone. The V end was cut by 5 bases, the J end by 0 bases, with 14 bases between. The CDR3 has 15 amino acids. Germline V gives CDR1 MNHEY, CDR2 SVGAGI. Authors' processing steps: Researchers report that nucleated cell counts were estimated from reference gene primer amplification. Method: immunoSEQ multiplex PCR; TCRdb's copy keeps in-frame clones and lacks some. Clone size and the V and J calls come from that table; the DNA yielded D and trimming. The sample yields 250,000 or so clones, about 80% seen once. Participants spanned ages 18 to 89 years and resided in about two dozen US areas.

Sequencing input: PBMCs or T cells enriched from blood (not recorded which). The V and J genes are TRBV6-5 and TRBJ2-7; weak D call: TRBD2 (7 bases). The clonotype was recovered from a man aged 50 to 60 who had recovered from COVID-19. In DNA, the CDR3 is TGTGCCAGCAGTAGTGGGGGGGCCCTCTCCTACGAGCAGTACTTC. Residues: CASSSGGALSYEQYF.